These 23 T cell receptor beta chains share one sample of origin, sequenced in a study of glioma-infiltrating T cells after dendritic cell vaccination. The repertoire was sequenced with immunoSEQ multiplex PCR; TCRdb's copy has only in-frame clones and lacks some. Among around 100,000 clones listed, roughly 76% were seen once. This material consisted of blood, taken before dendritic cell vaccination. These receptors all come from a human donor with glioblastoma.

The chain is built from TRBV27 and TRBJ1-2; 8 nucleotides agree with TRBD1. V lost 5 bases and J lost 8; bases outside the gene matches: 13. In germline, CDR1 is MNHEY, CDR2 SMNVEV (reference sequence). The CDR3 runs 15 residues. The CDR3 reads CASSPHRGQGGGYTF. The DNA for the CDR3 is TGTGCCAGCAGTCCACACCGTGGACAGGGCGGAGGCTACACCTTC.

The V and J genes are TRBV7-8 and TRBJ2-5, with 15 nucleotides matching TRBD2. Germline assignment: CDR1 SGHVS and CDR2 FQNEAQ. CDR3 length equals 16 residues. With 4 bases clipped from V and 1 base from J, the junction kept 1 base outside the gene matches. CDR3 residues: CASSSGLAGGQETQYF. The CDR3 nucleotides read TGTGCCAGCAGCTCGGGACTAGCGGGGGGCCAAGAGACCCAGTACTTC.

The V and J genes are TRBV7-2 and TRBJ1-2; no clear D gene. Germline CDR1 and CDR2: SGHTA and FQGNSA. Trimming stripped 1 base from V and 1 base from J, with 10 bases between. The CDR3 runs to 15 residues. CDR3: CASSLVWALNYGYTF. In DNA form, the CDR3 reads TGTGCCAGCAGCTTAGTTTGGGCCCTTAACTATGGCTACACCTTC.

This clone was seen once. The chain joins TRBV4-1 to TRBJ2-2; possibly TRBD2 for D (6 bases). Germline-derived CDR1 and CDR2 are MGHRA and YSYEKL. V was clipped by 0 bases and J by 2 bases, with 7 bases between them. There are 15 residues in the CDR3. CDR3: CASSQEGGNTGELFF. As DNA, the CDR3 is TGCGCCAGCAGCCAAGAGGGGGGAAACACCGGGGAGCTGTTTTTT.

CDR3 coding DNA: TGTGCCAGCAGCTTAGCGCTTGGGGAGGAAGCTTTCTTT. Translated: CASSLALGEEAFF. J is TRBJ1-1 and V is TRBV13; no definite D call. The V gene lost 1 base and the J gene lost 8 bases, with 11 bases spanning the gap. Germline lookup yields CDR1 PRHDT and CDR2 FYEKMQ (reference sequence). The CDR3 totals 13 residues.

The chain recombines TRBV10-3 with TRBJ2-5, with D perhaps matching TRBD1 (6 bases). There are 14 residues in the CDR3. The germline V and J ends were trimmed by 4 bases and 1 base, with 10 bases remaining between them. Germline CDR1 and CDR2: ENHRY and SYGVKD. The CDR3 spells CAISAADSQETQYF. DNA for the CDR3: TGTGCCATCAGTGCCGCGGACAGCCAAGAGACCCAGTACTTC.

Relative to its sample, this clone is large. The chain links TRBV6-5 to TRBJ2-1; perhaps TRBD1 as D (5 bases). The length of the CDR3 is 14 residues. Between the trimmed V and J ends, which lost 6 bases and 5 bases, there was a span of 14 bases. Looked up from germline, CDR1 is MNHEY and CDR2 is SVGAGI. CDR3 nucleotides: TGTGCCAGCAGGCTCCCAGGGATGGACAATGAGCAGTTCTTC. Its protein is CASRLPGMDNEQFF.

The gene calls are TRBV6-1 and TRBJ1-5; no reliable D call. Trimming cost V 8 bases and J 0 bases, with 14 bases left between them. This CDR3 has 15 amino acids. Germline CDR1 and CDR2: MNHNS and SASEGT. The CDR3 sequence is CASVLVAGSNQPQHF. The CDR3 nucleotides read TGTGCCAGCGTATTAGTCGCAGGTAGCAATCAGCCCCAGCATTTT.

The V gene is TRBV5-1, the J gene TRBJ2-7, with D perhaps TRBD2 (5 bases). Germline V lookup: CDR1 SGHRS, CDR2 YFSETQ. This CDR3 region has 9 residues. CDR3 sequence: CASSLAGEV. For the CDR3, the DNA is TGCGCCAGCAGCTTGGCCGGGGAGGTC.

J is TRBJ1-2 and V is TRBV4-1; D call uncertain. The CDR3 is made up of 14 amino acids. The ends were cut back, 4 bases at V and 8 bases at J, with 17 bases in the middle. Per germline, CDR1 MGHRA and CDR2 YSYEKL. DNA of the CDR3: TGCGCCAGCAGCCCCCGCGGCGGGGAGCGGGGCTACACCTTC. It codes for CASSPRGGERGYTF.

This chain connects TRBV11-2 to TRBJ2-7; 7 bases agree with TRBD2. The CDR3 extends over 14 amino acids. Germline trimming cut 1 base from V and 0 bases from J; bases unmatched to any gene: 0. From germline, CDR1 is SGHAT and CDR2 FQNNGV. CDR3 residues: CASSLGGGSYEQYF. In nucleotides, the CDR3 is TGTGCCAGCAGCTTAGGGGGGGGCTCCTACGAGCAGTACTTC. Variable domain in full (rest from reference TRBV11-2 and TRBJ2-7): EAGVAQSPRYKIIEKRQSVAFWCNPISGHATLYWYQQILGQGPKLLIQFQNNGVVDDSQLPKDRFSAERLKGVDSTLKIQPAKLEDSAVYLCASSLGGGSYEQYFGPGTRLTVT.

The chain combines TRBV12-5 with TRBJ2-5, with D perhaps matching TRBD2 (5 bases). Germline assignment: CDR1 LGHNT and CDR2 FRNRAP. The CDR3 runs 13 residues. V lost 1 base and J lost 7, with 10 bases in between. Here the CDR3 reads CASGLASRGTQYF. Here the CDR3 DNA reads TGTGCTAGTGGTTTGGCGTCTCGGGGGACCCAGTACTTC.

The chain combines TRBV6-5 with TRBJ1-3, with no clear D. Trimming cost V 6 bases and J 5 bases, with 14 bases left between them. There are 14 residues in the CDR3. CDR1 and CDR2 (germline): MNHEY, SVGAGI. The CDR3: CASSPQRFRNTIYF. CDR3 DNA: TGTGCCAGCAGCCCTCAGCGTTTTAGAAACACCATATATTTT.

The V gene is TRBV5-1, the J gene TRBJ1-1; TRBD1 might be the D (6 bases). The CDR3 consists of 14 residues. V dropped 7 bases and J dropped 0 bases, with 13 bases sitting between them. Germline V CDR1 and CDR2: SGHRS, YFSETQ. In nucleotides, the CDR3 is TGCGCCAGCTCACAGGGATCTATGAACACTGAAGCTTTCTTT. Translation: CASSQGSMNTEAFF.

The chain uses TRBV7-2 and TRBJ2-5; a possible D gene is TRBD2 (6 bases). Trimming took 4 bases from V and 6 from J, leaving 18 bases between them. The V gene's germline CDR1 is SGHTA and CDR2 FQGNSA. The CDR3 sequence is 15 residues long. CDR3 region: CASSSTSDGGQTQYF. CDR3 in DNA: TGTGCCAGCAGCTCGACCTCTGACGGGGGACAGACCCAGTACTTC.

V and J are TRBV19 and TRBJ1-1; tentative D call: TRBD1 (5 bases). Germline CDR1 reads LNHDA; CDR2 reads SQIVND (reference sequence). This CDR3 has 13 residues. V lost 1 base to trimming and J lost 10 bases, with 13 bases between them. CDR3 coding DNA: TGTGCCAGTAGTATAGGGGCAGGGCCCAGAGCTTTCTTT. Translating it yields CASSIGAGPRAFF.

V gene TRBV2 combines with J gene TRBJ2-1; no firm D call. This CDR3 region has 14 residues. V was shortened by 5 bases and J by 9 bases, with 17 bases between the two germline ends. Germline assignment: CDR1 SNHLY and CDR2 FYNNEI. CDR3: CASSKSTTTSEQFF. The CDR3 DNA follows: TGTGCCAGCAGTAAGTCTACCACCACCTCTGAGCAGTTCTTC.

The V call is TRBV4-2, the J call TRBJ2-3, with TRBD2 identical over 9 bases. V was pared by 0 bases and J by 4 bases, with 11 bases of the junction left unmatched. This CDR3 region has 18 residues. The germline CDR1 and CDR2 sequences are LGHNA and YNFKEQ. The CDR3: CASSQDERRGGGADTQYF. The CDR3 DNA reads TGTGCCAGCAGCCAAGATGAAAGGCGGGGGGGAGGCGCAGATACGCAGTATTTT.

V and J are TRBV5-1 and TRBJ1-5; 11 bases match TRBD1. The CDR3 loop spans 16 amino acids. Germline V gene sequence: CDR1 SGHRS, CDR2 YFSETQ. V was pared by 4 bases and J by 5 bases, with 8 bases of the junction left unmatched. The CDR3 is CASSTGTGGSDQPQHF. CDR3 nucleotide sequence: TGCGCCAGCAGCACCGGGACAGGGGGGTCCGATCAGCCCCAGCATTTT. Filled out from reference TRBV5-1 and TRBJ1-5, the complete variable domain reads KAGVTQTPRYLIKTRGQQVTLSCSPISGHRSVSWYQQTPGQGLQFLFEYFSETQRNKGNFPGRFSGRQFSNSRSEMNVSTLELGDSALYLCASSTGTGGSDQPQHFGDGTRLSIL.

Remarks on this clone: Within the sample, other DNA sequences also encode this same CDR3. The V and J genes are TRBV5-1 and TRBJ1-2; the D is unclear. The V gene lost 0 bases and the J gene lost 3 bases, with 9 bases spanning the gap. The CDR3 contains 14 residues. Germline assignment: CDR1 SGHRS and CDR2 YFSETQ. This CDR3 reads CASSLAAGDYGYTF. In DNA form, the CDR3 reads TGCGCCAGCAGCTTGGCGGCGGGTGACTATGGCTACACCTTC.

V gene TRBV12-5 combines with J gene TRBJ1-3; 8 bases line up with TRBD1. This CDR3 is built from 14 residues. Germline CDR1 LGHNT, CDR2 FRNRAP. The ends lost 6 bases at V and 8 bases at J; junction bases unmatched: 9. CDR3 sequence: CASGDYRGRDTIYF. CDR3 DNA sequence: TGTGCTAGTGGCGACTACAGGGGGAGAGACACCATATATTTT.

The chain uses TRBV2 and TRBJ2-1; TRBD2 might be the D (7 bases). The CDR3 sequence is 14 residues long. The V gene's germline CDR1 is SNHLY and CDR2 FYNNEI. V was cut by 6 bases and J by 5 bases, with 14 bases left in between. CDR3 nucleotides: TGTGCCAGCAGCCGGGGGGCCCCTAACAATGAGCAGTTCTTC. Its protein is CASSRGAPNNEQFF. The full variable domain, completed using reference TRBV2 and TRBJ2-1, is EPEVTQTPSHQVTQMGQEVILRCVPISNHLYFYWYRQILGQKVEFLVSFYNNEISEKSEIFDDQFSVERPDGSNFTLKIRSTKLEDSAMYFCASSRGAPNNEQFFGPGTRLTVL.

The chain uses TRBV29-1 and TRBJ1-5; D is unresolved. V lost 6 bases to trimming and J lost 3 bases, with 12 bases between them. Germline loops: CDR1 SQVTM, CDR2 ANQGSEA. The CDR3 length is 13 residues. The CDR3 sequence: CSVPGLNNQPQHF. The CDR3 nucleotides read TGCAGCGTCCCCGGACTCAACAATCAGCCCCAGCATTTT.